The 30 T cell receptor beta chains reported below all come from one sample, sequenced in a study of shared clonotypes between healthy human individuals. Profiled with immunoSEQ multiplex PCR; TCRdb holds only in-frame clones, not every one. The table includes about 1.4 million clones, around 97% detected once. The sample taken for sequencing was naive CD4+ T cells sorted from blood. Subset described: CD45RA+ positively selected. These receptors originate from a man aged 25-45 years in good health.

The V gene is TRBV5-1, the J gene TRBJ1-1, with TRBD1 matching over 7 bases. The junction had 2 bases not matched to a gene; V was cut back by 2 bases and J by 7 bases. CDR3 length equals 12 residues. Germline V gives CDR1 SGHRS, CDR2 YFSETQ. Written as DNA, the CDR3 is TGCGCCAGCAGCTTCAGACAGGGTGAAGCTTTCTTT. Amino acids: CASSFRQGEAFF.

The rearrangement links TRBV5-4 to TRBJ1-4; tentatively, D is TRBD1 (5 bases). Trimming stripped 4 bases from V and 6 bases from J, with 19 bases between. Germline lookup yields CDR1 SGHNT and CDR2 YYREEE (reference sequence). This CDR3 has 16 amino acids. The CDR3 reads CASSEYTGGGDEKLFF. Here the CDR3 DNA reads TGTGCCAGCAGCGAATACACAGGCGGGGGGGATGAAAAACTGTTTTTT. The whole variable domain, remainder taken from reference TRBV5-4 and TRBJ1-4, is ETGVTQSPTHLIKTRGQQVTLRCSSQSGHNTVSWYQQALGQGPQFIFQYYREEENGRGNFPPRFSGLQFPNYSSELNVNALELDDSALYLCASSEYTGGGDEKLFFGSGTQLSVL.

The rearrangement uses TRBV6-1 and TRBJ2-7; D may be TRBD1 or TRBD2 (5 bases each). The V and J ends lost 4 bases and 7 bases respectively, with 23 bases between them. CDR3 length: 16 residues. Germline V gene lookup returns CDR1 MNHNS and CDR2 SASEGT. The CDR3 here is CASSVSALGTPREQYF. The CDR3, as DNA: TGTGCCAGCAGTGTATCCGCCCTCGGGACCCCGAGGGAGCAGTACTTC.

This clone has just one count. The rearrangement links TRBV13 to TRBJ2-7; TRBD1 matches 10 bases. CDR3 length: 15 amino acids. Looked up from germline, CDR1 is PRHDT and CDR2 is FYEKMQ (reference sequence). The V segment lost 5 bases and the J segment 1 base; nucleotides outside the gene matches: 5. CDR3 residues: CASSRRQGASYEQYF. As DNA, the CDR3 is TGTGCCAGCAGCAGGAGACAGGGGGCATCCTACGAGCAGTACTTC.

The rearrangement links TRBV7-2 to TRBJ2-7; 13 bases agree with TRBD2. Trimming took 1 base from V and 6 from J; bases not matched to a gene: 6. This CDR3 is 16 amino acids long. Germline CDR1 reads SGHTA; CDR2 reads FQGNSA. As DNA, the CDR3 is TGTGCCAGCAGCTTAGGACTAGCGGGAGGCTTCGGCGAGCAGTACTTC. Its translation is CASSLGLAGGFGEQYF.

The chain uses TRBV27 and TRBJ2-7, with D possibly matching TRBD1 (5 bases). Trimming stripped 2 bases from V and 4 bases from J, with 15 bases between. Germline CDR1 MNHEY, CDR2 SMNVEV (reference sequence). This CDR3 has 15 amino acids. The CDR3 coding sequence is TGTGCCAGCAGTTTAGGGGCAGGGCGGCGATACGAGCAGTACTTC. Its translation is CASSLGAGRRYEQYF.

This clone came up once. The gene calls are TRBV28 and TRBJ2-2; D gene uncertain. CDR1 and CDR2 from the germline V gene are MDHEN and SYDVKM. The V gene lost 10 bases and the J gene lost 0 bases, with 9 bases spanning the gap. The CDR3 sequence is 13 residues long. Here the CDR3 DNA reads TGTGCCATCACCCCCGCGAACACCGGGGAGCTGTTTTTT. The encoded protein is CAITPANTGELFF.

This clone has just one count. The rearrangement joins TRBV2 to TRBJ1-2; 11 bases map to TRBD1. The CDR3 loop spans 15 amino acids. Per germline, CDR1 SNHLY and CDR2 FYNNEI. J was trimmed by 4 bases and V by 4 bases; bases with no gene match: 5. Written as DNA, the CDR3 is TGTGCCAGCAGTGTCGGACAGGGGGCCGGCTATGGCTACACCTTC. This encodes CASSVGQGAGYGYTF.

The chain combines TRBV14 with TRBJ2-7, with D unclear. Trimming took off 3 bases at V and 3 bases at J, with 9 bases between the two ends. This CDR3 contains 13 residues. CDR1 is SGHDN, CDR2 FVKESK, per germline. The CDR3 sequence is CASSQFRIYEQYF. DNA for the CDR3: TGTGCCAGCAGCCAGTTTCGGATCTACGAGCAGTACTTC.

The CDR3: CASSLTAGGRRGTGELFF. The DNA for the CDR3 is TGTGCCAGCAGCCTTACTGCGGGCGGGAGGCGAGGCACCGGGGAGCTGTTTTTT. V usage is TRBV7-6 and J usage is TRBJ2-2; TRBD2 aligns across 8 bases. Germline V gives CDR1 SGHVS, CDR2 FNYEAQ. The CDR3 extends over 18 amino acids. With 5 bases clipped from V and 4 bases from J, the junction kept 15 bases outside the gene matches.

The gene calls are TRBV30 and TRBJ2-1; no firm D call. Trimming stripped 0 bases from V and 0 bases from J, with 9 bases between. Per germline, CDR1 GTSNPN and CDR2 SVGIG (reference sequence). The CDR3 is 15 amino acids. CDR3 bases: TGTGCCTGGAGTGTAGGTATATTCTCCTACAATGAGCAGTTCTTC. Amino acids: CAWSVGIFSYNEQFF.

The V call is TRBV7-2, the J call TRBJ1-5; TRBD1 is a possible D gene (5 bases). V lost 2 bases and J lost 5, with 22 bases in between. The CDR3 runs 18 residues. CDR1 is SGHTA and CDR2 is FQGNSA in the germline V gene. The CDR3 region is CASSLKLWGWDGDQPQHF. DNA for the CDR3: TGTGCCAGCAGCTTAAAGTTGTGGGGTTGGGACGGCGATCAGCCCCAGCATTTT.

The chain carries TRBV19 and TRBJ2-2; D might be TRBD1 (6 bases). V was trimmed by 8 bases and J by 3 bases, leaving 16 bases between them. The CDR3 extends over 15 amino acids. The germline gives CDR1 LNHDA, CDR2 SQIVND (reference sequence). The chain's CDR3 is CASCGGHQDTGELFF. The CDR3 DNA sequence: TGTGCCAGTTGTGGGGGACACCAAGACACCGGGGAGCTGTTTTTT.

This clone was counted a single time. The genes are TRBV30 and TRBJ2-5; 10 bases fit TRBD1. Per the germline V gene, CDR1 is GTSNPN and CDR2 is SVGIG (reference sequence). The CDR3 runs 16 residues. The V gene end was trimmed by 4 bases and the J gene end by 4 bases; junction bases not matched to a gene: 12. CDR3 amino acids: CAWTHLGTGARETQYF. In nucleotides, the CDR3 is TGTGCCTGGACTCACTTGGGGACAGGGGCTAGAGAGACCCAGTACTTC. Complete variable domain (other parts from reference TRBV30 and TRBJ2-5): SQTIHQWPATLVQPVGSPLSLECTVEGTSNPNLYWYRQAAGRGLQLLFYSVGIGQISSEVPQNLSASRPQDRQFILSSKKLLLSDSGFYLCAWTHLGTGARETQYFGPGTRLLVL.

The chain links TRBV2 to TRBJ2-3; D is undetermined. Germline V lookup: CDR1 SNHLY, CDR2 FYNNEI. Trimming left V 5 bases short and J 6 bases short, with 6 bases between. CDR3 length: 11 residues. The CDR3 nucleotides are TGTGCCAGCAGTTTTGGGGATACGCAGTATTTT. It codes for CASSFGDTQYF.

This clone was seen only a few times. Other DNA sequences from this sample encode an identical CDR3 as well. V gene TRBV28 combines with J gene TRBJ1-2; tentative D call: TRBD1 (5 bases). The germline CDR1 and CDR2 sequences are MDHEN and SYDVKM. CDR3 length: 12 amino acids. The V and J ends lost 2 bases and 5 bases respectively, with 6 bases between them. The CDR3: CASSLRQYGYTF. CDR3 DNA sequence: TGTGCCAGCAGTTTACGACAGTATGGCTACACCTTC.

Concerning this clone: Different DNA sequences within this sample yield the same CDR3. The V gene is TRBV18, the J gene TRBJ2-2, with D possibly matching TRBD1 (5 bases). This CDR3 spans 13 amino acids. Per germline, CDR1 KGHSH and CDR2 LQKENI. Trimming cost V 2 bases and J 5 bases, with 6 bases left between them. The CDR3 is CASSPRGTGELFF. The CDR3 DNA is TGTGCCAGCTCACCAAGGGGTACCGGGGAGCTGTTTTTT.

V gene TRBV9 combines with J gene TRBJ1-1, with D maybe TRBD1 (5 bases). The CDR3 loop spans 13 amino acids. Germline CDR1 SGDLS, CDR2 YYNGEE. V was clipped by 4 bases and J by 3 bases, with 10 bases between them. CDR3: CASSSRGDTEAFF. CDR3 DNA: TGTGCCAGCAGCTCCCGGGGGGACACTGAAGCTTTCTTT.

CDR3 coding DNA: TGTGCCAGCAGTTTGAGCGGGAGGGAGGGGGAGACCCAGTACTTC. Residues: CASSLSGREGETQYF. This chain links TRBV7-2 with TRBJ2-5, with TRBD2 matching 10 bases. Looked up from germline, CDR1 is SGHTA and CDR2 is FQGNSA. This CDR3 is 15 amino acids long. V lost 6 bases and J lost 5; bases outside the gene matches: 9. The full variable domain, rest sourced from reference TRBV7-2 and TRBJ2-5, is GAGVSQSPSNKVTEKGKDVELRCDPISGHTALYWYRQSLGQGLEFLIYFQGNSAPDKSGLPSDRFSAERTGGSVSTLTIQRTQQEDSAVYLCASSLSGREGETQYFGPGTRLLVL.

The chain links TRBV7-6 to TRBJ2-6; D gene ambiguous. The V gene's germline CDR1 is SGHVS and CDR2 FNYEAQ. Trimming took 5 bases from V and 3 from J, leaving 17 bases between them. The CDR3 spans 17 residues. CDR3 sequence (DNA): TGTGCCAGCAGCCTACCTCTGGGCCTCGGTGGGGCCAACGTCCTGACTTTC. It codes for CASSLPLGLGGANVLTF.

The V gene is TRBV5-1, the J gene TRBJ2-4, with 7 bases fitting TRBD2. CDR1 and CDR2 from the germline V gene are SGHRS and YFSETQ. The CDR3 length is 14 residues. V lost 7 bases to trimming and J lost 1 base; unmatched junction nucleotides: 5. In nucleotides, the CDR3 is TGCGCCAGCCGGGAGGATTCGGCCAAAAACATTCAGTACTTC. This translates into CASREDSAKNIQYF.

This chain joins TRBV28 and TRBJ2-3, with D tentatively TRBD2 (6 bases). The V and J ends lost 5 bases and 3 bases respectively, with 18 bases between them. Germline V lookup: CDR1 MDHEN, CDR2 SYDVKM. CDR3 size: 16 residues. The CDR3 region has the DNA TGTGCCAGCAGTCAGCCGGGAGTCCGAAAGACAGATACGCAGTATTTT. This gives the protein CASSQPGVRKTDTQYF.

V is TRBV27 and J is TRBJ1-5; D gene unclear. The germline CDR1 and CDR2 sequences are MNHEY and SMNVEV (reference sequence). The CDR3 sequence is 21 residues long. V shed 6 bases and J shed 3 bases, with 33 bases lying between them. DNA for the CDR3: TGTGCCAGCAGCCGTGTGTGGCTTGCCGACTTGAGTCCCGAAGTCAATCAGCCCCAGCATTTT. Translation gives CASSRVWLADLSPEVNQPQHF.

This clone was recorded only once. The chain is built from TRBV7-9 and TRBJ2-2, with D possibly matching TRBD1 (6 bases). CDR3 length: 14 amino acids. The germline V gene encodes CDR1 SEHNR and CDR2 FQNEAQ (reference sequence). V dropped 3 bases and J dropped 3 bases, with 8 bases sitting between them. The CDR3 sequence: CASSFGQHTGELFF. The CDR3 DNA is TGTGCCAGCAGCTTTGGACAGCACACCGGGGAGCTGTTTTTT. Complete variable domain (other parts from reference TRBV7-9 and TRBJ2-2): DTGVSQNPRHKITKRGQNVTFRCDPISEHNRLYWYRQTLGQGPEFLTYFQNEAQLEKSRLLSDRFSAERPKGSFSTLEIQRTEQGDSAMYLCASSFGQHTGELFFGEGSRLTVL.

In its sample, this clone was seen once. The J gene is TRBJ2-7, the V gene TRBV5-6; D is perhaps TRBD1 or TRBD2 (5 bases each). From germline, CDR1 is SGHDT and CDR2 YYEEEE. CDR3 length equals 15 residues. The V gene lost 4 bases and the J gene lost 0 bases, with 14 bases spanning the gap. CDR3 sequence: CASSPRDRSSYEQYF. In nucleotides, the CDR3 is TGTGCCAGCAGCCCCCGGGACCGGAGCTCCTACGAGCAGTACTTC.

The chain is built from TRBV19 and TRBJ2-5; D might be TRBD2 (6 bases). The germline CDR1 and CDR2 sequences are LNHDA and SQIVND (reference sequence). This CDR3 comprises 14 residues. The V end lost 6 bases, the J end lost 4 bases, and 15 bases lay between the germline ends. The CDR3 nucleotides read TGTGCCAGTAGGGTTGGGGGGAGAGGAGAGACCCAGTACTTC. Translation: CASRVGGRGETQYF.

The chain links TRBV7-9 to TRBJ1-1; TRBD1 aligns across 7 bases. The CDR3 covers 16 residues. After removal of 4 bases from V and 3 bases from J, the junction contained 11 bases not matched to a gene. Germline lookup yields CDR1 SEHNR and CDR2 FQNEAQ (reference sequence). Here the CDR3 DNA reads TGTGCCAGCAGCTACCCCACAGGGGTAGCGGACACTGAAGCTTTCTTT. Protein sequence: CASSYPTGVADTEAFF.

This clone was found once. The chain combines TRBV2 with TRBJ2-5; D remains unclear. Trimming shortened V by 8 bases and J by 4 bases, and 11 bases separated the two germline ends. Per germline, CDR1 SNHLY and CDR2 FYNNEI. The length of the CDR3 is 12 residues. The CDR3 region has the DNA TGTGCCAGCCAGGACCCTGGAGAGACCCAGTACTTC. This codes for CASQDPGETQYF.

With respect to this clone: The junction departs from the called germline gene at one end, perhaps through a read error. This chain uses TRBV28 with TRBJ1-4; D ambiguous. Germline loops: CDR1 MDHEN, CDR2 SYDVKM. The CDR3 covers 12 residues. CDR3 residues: CASSPTFGYDSF. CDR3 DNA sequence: TGTGCCAGCAGTCCGACCTTTGGGTATGACTCTTTT.

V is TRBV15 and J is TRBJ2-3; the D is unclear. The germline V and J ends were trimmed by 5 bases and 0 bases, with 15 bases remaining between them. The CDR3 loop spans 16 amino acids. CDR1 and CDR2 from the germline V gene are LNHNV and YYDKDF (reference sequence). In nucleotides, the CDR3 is TGTGCCACCAGCCGGGCTACGCGGCGGAGCACAGATACGCAGTATTTT. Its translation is CATSRATRRSTDTQYF.